The subject of this entry is one T cell receptor beta chain. Its antigen is unknown. This sample was taken from a study of monozygotic twins with inflammatory bowel disease. During cDNA synthesis, UMIs that each contained a 6-nucleotide sample barcode were added by means of template switching. After re-calling the 5' RACE reads, TCRdb lists one entry per CDR3 protein, DNA absent. The listing records just over 300,000 distinct CDR3 sequences. General study findings and limits: Among the T cells, different subtypes could not be distinguished.

The CDR3 runs 14 residues. Germline-derived CDR1 and CDR2 are SGHDN and FVKESK. The clonotype was recovered from a human donor with ulcerative colitis or Crohn's disease, or a healthy co-twin of an affected twin (not recorded which). The specimen sequenced was blood. The rearrangement joins TRBV14 to TRBJ1-1; TCRdb indicates TRBD1, and absent DNA this call remains unverified. Here the CDR3 reads CASSHWDTYTEAFF. The full variable domain, in which reference TRBV14 and TRBJ1-1 provide the parts outside the CDR3, is EAGVTQFPSHSVIEKGQTVTLRCDPISGHDNLYWYRRVMGKEIKFLLHFVKESKQDESGMPNNRFLAERTGGTYSTLKVQPAELEDSGVYFCASSHWDTYTEAFFGQGTRLTVV.